These 25 T cell receptor beta chains came from one sample sequenced in a study of CD4 T cells in relation to SARS-CoV-2 and coronaviruses. Clones were sequenced by immunoSEQ multiplex PCR, and TCRdb holds only the in-frame ones, with some missing. The table has around 23,000 clones, about 80% seen once. These TCRs are of unknown antigen specificity. CD4+ T cells from unexposed donors were obtained before the COVID-19 pandemic (2011-2018). The cells were cultured for under twelve days before CD4+ T cells were isolated. The sequenced sample was CD4+ T cells from PBMCs, cultured in vitro. The receptors originated from a human donor in good health.

V gene TRBV7-9 combines with J gene TRBJ2-1; TRBD2 is a possible D gene (6 bases). CDR1 SEHNR and CDR2 FQNEAQ come from the germline V gene (reference sequence). The CDR3 runs 14 residues. Trimming left V 1 base short and J 6 bases short, with 10 bases between. DNA of the CDR3: TGTGCCAGCAGCTTAGACGCGGGGCCCAATGAGCAGTTCTTC. As protein: CASSLDAGPNEQFF.

CDR3 amino acids: CASSVIGSELNEQFF. In DNA, the CDR3 is TGTGCCAGCAGCGTTATCGGGAGTGAGTTGAATGAGCAGTTCTTC. The rearrangement joins TRBV9 to TRBJ2-1; D possibly corresponds to TRBD2 (6 bases). V lost 2 bases and J lost 7, with 16 bases in between. The germline CDR1 and CDR2 sequences are SGDLS and YYNGEE. The CDR3 is made up of 15 amino acids.

The chain is built from TRBV28 and TRBJ2-7; D uncertain. This CDR3 has 13 residues. Germline assignment: CDR1 MDHEN and CDR2 SYDVKM. Trimming pared 5 bases from V and 3 bases from J, leaving 11 bases between. The CDR3 nucleotides are TGTGCCAGCAGTCAAATCTTTGGCTACGAGCAGTACTTC. This translates into CASSQIFGYEQYF. Drawing the rest from reference TRBV28 and TRBJ2-7, the complete variable domain is DVKVTQSSRYLVKRTGEKVFLECVQDMDHENMFWYRQDPGLGLRLIYFSYDVKMKEKGDIPEGYSVSREKKERFSLILESASTNQTSMYLCASSQIFGYEQYFGPGTRLTVT.

The chain employs TRBV2 and TRBJ1-4; the D is unclear. The CDR3 runs to 15 residues. Per the germline V gene, CDR1 is SNHLY and CDR2 is FYNNEI. V was cut by 3 bases and J by 5 bases, with 13 bases left in between. The CDR3 loop is CASSDGTSSNEKLFF. CDR3 DNA: TGTGCCAGCAGTGACGGCACATCGTCGAATGAAAAACTGTTTTTT. The entire variable domain, with the rest obtained from reference TRBV2 and TRBJ1-4, is as follows: EPEVTQTPSHQVTQMGQEVILRCVPISNHLYFYWYRQILGQKVEFLVSFYNNEISEKSEIFDDQFSVERPDGSNFTLKIRSTKLEDSAMYFCASSDGTSSNEKLFFGSGTQLSVL.

V and J are TRBV4-2 and TRBJ2-1, with D perhaps matching TRBD2 (6 bases). The CDR3 covers 15 residues. CDR1 is LGHNA, CDR2 YNFKEQ, per germline. The V end lost 0 bases, the J end lost 5 bases, and 11 bases lay between the germline ends. The CDR3 sequence is CASSQELAADNEQFF. Here the CDR3 DNA reads TGTGCCAGCAGCCAAGAATTAGCGGCAGACAATGAGCAGTTCTTC.

Only one count was recorded for this clone. The CDR3 loop is CAISESDSVRYGYTF. Here the CDR3 DNA reads TGTGCCATCAGTGAGTCGGACAGCGTGAGGTATGGCTACACCTTC. The genes are TRBV10-3 and TRBJ1-2; weak D call: TRBD1 (6 bases). Germline assignment: CDR1 ENHRY and CDR2 SYGVKD. V was shortened by 0 bases and J by 5 bases, with 13 bases between the two germline ends. The CDR3 has 15 amino acids.

The chain is built from TRBV7-3 and TRBJ2-3; D remains ambiguous. This CDR3 spans 17 amino acids. Between the trimmed V and J ends, which lost 5 bases and 2 bases, there was a span of 20 bases. Per germline, CDR1 SGHTA and CDR2 FQGTGA. Written as DNA, the CDR3 is TGTGCCAGCAGCCTAGGCATGGCGCGGAGCCTCACAGATACGCAGTATTTT. Translated: CASSLGMARSLTDTQYF.

This clone was recorded a few times. Other DNA sequences from this sample encode an identical CDR3 as well. This chain links TRBV6-5 with TRBJ1-1; 7 bases are a match to TRBD1. This CDR3 spans 14 amino acids. Germline loops: CDR1 MNHEY, CDR2 SVGAGI. V gave up 2 bases and J gave up 5 bases; unmatched junction bases: 5. CDR3: CASSYLQGNTEAFF. As DNA, the CDR3 is TGTGCCAGCAGTTACCTACAGGGGAATACTGAAGCTTTCTTT.

The chain recombines TRBV5-1 with TRBJ1-6; the D is unclear. Per the germline V gene, CDR1 is SGHRS and CDR2 is YFSETQ. V lost 2 bases to trimming and J lost 5 bases, with 11 bases between them. The CDR3 spans 15 residues. The CDR3 DNA reads as TGCGCCAGCAGCTTTGGGCAGGCCAATAATTCACCCCTCCACTTT. It yields the protein CASSFGQANNSPLHF.

The rearrangement uses TRBV19 and TRBJ2-7; D ambiguous. Trimming pared 5 bases from V and 3 bases from J, leaving 17 bases between. The CDR3 has 15 amino acids. Germline loops: CDR1 LNHDA, CDR2 SQIVND (reference sequence). The CDR3 region has the DNA TGTGCCAGTAGTCCCCAGAAGTTGCACCACTACGAGCAGTACTTC. Translation: CASSPQKLHHYEQYF.

The chain couples TRBV2 to TRBJ1-4; TRBD1 agrees at 7 bases. Germline V lookup: CDR1 SNHLY, CDR2 FYNNEI. The CDR3 runs to 16 residues. Trimming removed 5 bases from V and 0 bases from J; junction bases left unmatched: 6. CDR3 loop: CASSQQGGTTNEKLFF. The CDR3 DNA reads as TGTGCCAGCAGTCAGCAAGGGGGCACAACTAATGAAAAACTGTTTTTT.

The chain is built from TRBV2 and TRBJ1-5, with D perhaps TRBD1 (6 bases). CDR3 length equals 14 residues. The ends were cut back, 6 bases at V and 3 bases at J, with 12 bases in the middle. Per the germline V gene, CDR1 is SNHLY and CDR2 is FYNNEI. CDR3 bases: TGTGCCAGCAGAAAGACAGGAATCAATCAGCCCCAGCATTTT. It encodes CASRKTGINQPQHF.

The chain uses TRBV21-1 and TRBJ2-5; no check of the table's D call, TRBD2, against the DNA was made. TRBV21-1 is recorded as a pseudogene. The CDR3 consists of 16 residues. CDR3 sequence: CASSKDRAGEGETQYF. DNA of the CDR3: TGTGCCAGCAGCAAAGATAGGGCAGGGGAGGGAGAGACCCAGTACTTC.

This chain links TRBV19 with TRBJ2-7; 11 bases match TRBD2. Germline V lookup: CDR1 LNHDA, CDR2 SQIVND (reference sequence). The trim removed 4 bases at V and 0 bases at J, leaving 2 bases unmatched. This CDR3 comprises 15 residues. In nucleotides, the CDR3 is TGTGCCAGTAGTACAACTAGCGGGAGCTCCTACGAGCAGTACTTC. Its protein is CASSTTSGSSYEQYF.

The chain has TRBV11-2 and TRBJ2-7, with D possibly TRBD1 on 5 matching bases. Germline V gives CDR1 SGHAT, CDR2 FQNNGV. The CDR3 has 13 residues. The ends were cut back, 2 bases at V and 4 bases at J, with 9 bases in the middle. The CDR3 DNA follows: TGTGCCAGCAGCTTACCTGACAGTTACGAGCAGTACTTC. Its translation is CASSLPDSYEQYF. Full variable domain (remainder filled in from reference TRBV11-2 and TRBJ2-7): EAGVAQSPRYKIIEKRQSVAFWCNPISGHATLYWYQQILGQGPKLLIQFQNNGVVDDSQLPKDRFSAERLKGVDSTLKIQPAKLEDSAVYLCASSLPDSYEQYFGPGTRLTVT.

The rearrangement joins TRBV3-1 (or the pseudogene TRBV3-2) to TRBJ2-3; D is perhaps TRBD1 (5 bases). The CDR3 runs 15 residues. CDR1 LGHDT and CDR2 YNNKEL come from the germline V gene (reference sequence). V lost 1 base and J 1 base, leaving 9 bases between the germline ends. CDR3 sequence reads: CASSQAGRGTDTQYF. CDR3 nucleotides: TGTGCCAGCAGCCAAGCTGGCAGGGGCACAGATACGCAGTATTTT.

This clone came up a few times. CDR3 sequence (DNA): TGTGCCAGCAGCACTACCGACAAGTCCGAGCAGTACTTC. Protein: CASSTTDKSEQYF. The rearrangement uses TRBV3-1 (or the pseudogene TRBV3-2) and TRBJ2-7; D is unresolved. Germline CDR1 is LGHDT and CDR2 is YNNKEL (reference sequence). V dropped 5 bases and J dropped 6 bases, with 14 bases sitting between them. This CDR3 contains 13 residues.

This chain connects TRBV18 to TRBJ1-4; 9 bases match TRBD1. Looked up from germline, CDR1 is KGHSH and CDR2 is LQKENI. The CDR3 totals 13 residues. With 3 bases clipped from V and 7 bases from J, the junction kept 0 bases outside the gene matches. DNA for the CDR3: TGTGCCAGCTCACCGGGACAGGGTGAAAAACTGTTTTTT. Translated, it gives CASSPGQGEKLFF.

This clone has just one count. The chain couples TRBV30 to TRBJ2-5; D gene uncertain. CDR3 length: 12 residues. CDR1 is GTSNPN, CDR2 SVGIG, per germline (reference sequence). Trimming pared 4 bases from V and 1 base from J, leaving 7 bases between. The CDR3 region has the DNA TGTGCCTGGAAAGCCAGCCAAGAGACCCAGTACTTC. This sequence encodes CAWKASQETQYF.

The chain carries TRBV3-1 (or the pseudogene TRBV3-2) and TRBJ2-3; D remains unclear. Germline assignment: CDR1 LGHDT and CDR2 YNNKEL (reference sequence). V was pared by 3 bases and J by 4 bases, with 8 bases between. This CDR3 spans 13 amino acids. Here the CDR3 reads CASSQAGSDTQYF. CDR3 coding DNA: TGTGCCAGCAGCCAGGCAGGTTCAGATACGCAGTATTTT.

This sequence joins TRBV2 and TRBJ2-3; 8 nucleotides match TRBD2. The CDR3 runs to 14 residues. In germline, CDR1 is SNHLY, CDR2 FYNNEI. Trimming cost V 8 bases and J 1 base; bases outside gene matches: 5. CDR3 DNA sequence: TGTGCCAGCGGCGGGAGGCTTCGCACAGATACGCAGTATTTT. Translation: CASGGRLRTDTQYF.

This chain links TRBV7-3 with TRBJ2-2; D is possibly TRBD2 (6 bases). The germline V gene encodes CDR1 SGHTA and CDR2 FQGTGA. The CDR3 covers 16 residues. The ends were cut back, 4 bases at V and 3 bases at J, with 15 bases in the middle. CDR3 residues: CASSSLGGPHTGELFF. As DNA, the CDR3 is TGTGCCAGCAGCTCCTTGGGGGGACCGCACACCGGGGAGCTGTTTTTT.

The chain is built from TRBV11-3 and TRBJ2-3, with a tentative D call TRBD2 (5 bases). V was clipped by 5 bases and J by 0 bases, with 15 bases between them. The CDR3 runs to 16 residues. From germline, CDR1 is SGHNT and CDR2 YENEEA. In nucleotides, the CDR3 is TGTGCCAGCAGCCCAGTCTCCAGCGGAAGCACAGATACGCAGTATTTT. It specifies CASSPVSSGSTDTQYF.

This chain uses TRBV27 with TRBJ2-3; maybe TRBD1 (5 bases). The CDR3 sequence is 13 residues long. The V gene's germline CDR1 is MNHEY and CDR2 SMNVEV (reference sequence). Trimming left V 5 bases short and J 10 bases short, with 16 bases between. DNA of the CDR3: TGTGCCAGCAGTCCTAGGACAATTGGTGCGCAGTATTTT. Residues: CASSPRTIGAQYF.

The J gene is TRBJ1-3, the V gene TRBV7-2; D possibly corresponds to TRBD1 (5 bases). The V gene lost 5 bases and the J gene lost 3 bases, with 14 bases spanning the gap. The CDR3 totals 15 residues. Germline lookup yields CDR1 SGHTA and CDR2 FQGNSA. The CDR3 DNA sequence: TGTGCCAGCAGCGCTAGCCCAGGGTATGGAAACACCATATATTTT. Translating it yields CASSASPGYGNTIYF.